This TCR beta chain appears in the sequencing data of a study of CXCR3-negative and CXCR3-positive naive CD8 T cells. General observations from the study: Both naive subsets had comparably high diversity; memory CD8+ cells much lower. Hydrophobicity was higher for TRB CDR3s found in CXCR3-positive naive cells than in CXCR3-negative naive cells. It was found that naive subsets had comparable surface CD5, and TCR strength was inferred from TRB CDR3 properties. Researchers reported similar TRBV-TRBJ usage in naive CXCR3-negative and CXCR3-positive cells, though memory differed. After cryopreservation, CXCR3 expression dropped partially; most assays used fresh PBMCs.

Concerning this clonotype: Its antigen remains unknown.

This CDR3 is 13 amino acids long. CDR1 DFQATT and CDR2 SNEGSKA come from the germline V gene (reference sequence). UMI-labeled TRB cDNA libraries were prepared by 5' RACE. Reprocessing the 5' RACE reads, TCRdb reports a single entry for every CDR3 protein and omits DNA. The table lists some 99,000 distinct CDR3 sequences, with approximately 1% in the top ten. The gene calls are TRBV20-1 and TRBJ2-7; TCRdb outputs TRBD1, but without DNA this stays unchecked. The sequenced sample consisted of naive CXCR3+ CD8+ T cells from blood. Documented subset: CD45RO-CCR7+CD27+CD95- naive CD8+ T cells expressing CXCR3 (TNR3+). The TCR sequence derives from a human donor in good health. Some clones in this sample may be carry-over from other donors' samples. The CDR3 protein is CSGDGAYSYEQYF.